What follows are 32 T cell receptor beta chains derived from one specimen sequenced in a study of beta chain features in type 1 diabetes. Expressed TCRB transcripts were sequenced after all isolated RNA was converted to cDNA. The table came from immunoSEQ multiplex PCR; TCRdb's copy has only in-frame clones and leaves some out. The sample lists about 220,000 clones; roughly 11% were seen once. The sample taken for sequencing was central memory CD4+ T cells from blood. The receptors shown here come from a man between 18 and 35 years old in good health.

The genes are TRBV18 and TRBJ2-7; D ambiguous. Trimming removed 2 bases from V and 1 base from J, with 9 bases in between. The CDR3 extends over 14 amino acids. Germline V gives CDR1 KGHSH, CDR2 LQKENI. The CDR3 here is CASSPTQPSYEQYF. In nucleotides, the CDR3 is TGTGCCAGCTCACCAACTCAGCCATCCTACGAGCAGTACTTC.

About this clone itself: This may arise from a read error, as a much more abundant clone is one base away. J is TRBJ2-7 and V is TRBV29-1; TRBD2 aligns across 13 bases. The germline CDR1 and CDR2 sequences are SQVTM and ANQGSEA. The CDR3 runs to 15 residues. The CDR3 DNA follows: TGCAGCGGTGAAGGCCGGACTAGCGGGAGATTTGAGCAGTACTTC. Protein product: CSGEGRTSGRFEQYF.

This clone was seen more than once but under ten times. The chain recombines TRBV2 with TRBJ1-4, with TRBD1 as a possible D gene (5 bases). The ends were cut back, 3 bases at V and 7 bases at J, with 18 bases in the middle. The CDR3 spans 16 residues. The germline CDR1 and CDR2 sequences are SNHLY and FYNNEI. The CDR3 DNA reads TGTGCCAGCAGTGAGTTCCCGAGTCAGGGTGGTGAAAAACTGTTTTTT. Translated: CASSEFPSQGGEKLFF. Full variable domain (rest looked up from reference TRBV2 and TRBJ1-4): EPEVTQTPSHQVTQMGQEVILRCVPISNHLYFYWYRQILGQKVEFLVSFYNNEISEKSEIFDDQFSVERPDGSNFTLKIRSTKLEDSAMYFCASSEFPSQGGEKLFFGSGTQLSVL.

This clone was recorded many times. The chain joins TRBV19 to TRBJ2-1; D is unresolved. CDR1 and CDR2 (germline): LNHDA, SQIVND (reference sequence). V lost 7 bases and J 0 bases, leaving 10 bases between the germline ends. The CDR3 loop spans 14 amino acids. CDR3 bases: TGTGCCAGTACCCTGACTGGCTCCTACAATGAGCAGTTCTTC. Protein product: CASTLTGSYNEQFF. Complete variable domain (other parts from reference TRBV19 and TRBJ2-1): DGGITQSPKYLFRKEGQNVTLSCEQNLNHDAMYWYRQDPGQGLRLIYYSQIVNDFQKGDIAEGYSVSREKKESFPLTVTSAQKNPTAFYLCASTLTGSYNEQFFGPGTRLTVL.

This clone was counted a few times. The CDR3 bases are TGTGCCAGCAGCTTATCGAGGGGGCCGGAGACCCAGTACTTC. It yields the protein CASSLSRGPETQYF. This sequence joins TRBV11-2 and TRBJ2-5, with TRBD1 identical over 7 bases. V lost 2 bases and J lost 5; bases outside the gene matches: 5. CDR1 is SGHAT, CDR2 FQNNGV, per germline. This CDR3 is 14 amino acids long.

This clone was seen more than once but under ten times. This specimen includes other DNA sequences encoding the same CDR3. The V gene is TRBV25-1, the J gene TRBJ2-5; D is unclear. Trimming pared 3 bases from V and 0 bases from J, leaving 2 bases between. This CDR3 is built from 12 residues. In germline, CDR1 is MGHDK, CDR2 SYGVNS. CDR3 sequence (DNA): TGTGCCAGCAGTGATTACCAAGAGACCCAGTACTTC. It is translated as CASSDYQETQYF.

The J gene is TRBJ2-3, the V gene TRBV10-3, with D possibly TRBD2 on 7 matching bases. The CDR3 totals 17 residues. The germline V and J ends were trimmed by 4 bases and 2 bases, with 19 bases remaining between them. Germline V gives CDR1 ENHRY, CDR2 SYGVKD. CDR3 amino acids: CAISGGLAASPTDTQYF. CDR3 bases: TGTGCCATCAGTGGGGGGCTAGCGGCAAGCCCCACAGATACGCAGTATTTT.

This clone has more than one count but fewer than ten. The rearrangement uses TRBV9 and TRBJ1-1; 8 bases map to TRBD1. The CDR3 runs to 16 residues. Per the germline V gene, CDR1 is SGDLS and CDR2 is YYNGEE. Losses at the gene ends were 3 bases for V and 1 base for J; bases not matched to a gene: 8. The CDR3 loop is CASSDLRGLGNTEAFF. The CDR3 DNA sequence: TGTGCCAGCAGCGATCTCAGGGGGCTCGGGAACACTGAAGCTTTCTTT.

This clone showed up just a few times. The gene calls are TRBV27 and TRBJ2-7; 8 bases align to TRBD2. Trimming removed 8 bases from V and 2 bases from J; junction bases left unmatched: 8. From germline, CDR1 is MNHEY and CDR2 SMNVEV (reference sequence). The CDR3 runs 14 residues. In DNA form, the CDR3 reads TGTGCCAGCCACCCTCGGGAGGGTCCCTACGAGCAGTACTTC. This gives the protein CASHPREGPYEQYF.

This clone was observed a handful of times. At one end, the junction sequence differs from germline, possibly due to a read error. The chain links TRBV7-2 to TRBJ2-7; possible D gene TRBD1, 5 bases. The CDR3 consists of 9 residues. The V gene's germline CDR1 is SGHTA and CDR2 FQGNSA. DNA of the CDR3: TGTGCCACCGACAGAGGTCAACGCTTC. It encodes CATDRGQRF.

This clone has more than one count but fewer than ten. This specimen includes other DNA sequences encoding the same CDR3. J is TRBJ2-1 and V is TRBV7-3, with D possibly matching TRBD2 (5 bases). The CDR3 length is 15 residues. The germline V gene has CDR1 SGHTA and CDR2 FQGTGA. V shed 5 bases and J shed 4 bases, with 15 bases lying between them. CDR3 DNA sequence: TGTGCCAGCAGCCGCGGAGGCGGATTATACAATGAGCAGTTCTTC. Protein sequence: CASSRGGGLYNEQFF.

This clone was recorded at least ten times. The chain couples TRBV10-3 to TRBJ2-5; D remains unclear. This CDR3 spans 12 amino acids. Germline CDR1 and CDR2: ENHRY and SYGVKD. V was shortened by 9 bases and J by 3 bases, with 11 bases between the two germline ends. The CDR3 region is CAIGYRKETQYF. The CDR3 nucleotides read TGTGCCATAGGGTACCGTAAAGAGACCCAGTACTTC.

V usage is TRBV11-3 and J usage is TRBJ2-1; D is unresolved. Trimming took 10 bases from V and 0 from J, leaving 16 bases between them. CDR3 size: 15 residues. Germline values: CDR1 SGHNT, CDR2 YENEEA. CDR3 sequence: CATRRARSSYNEQFF. CDR3 DNA sequence: TGTGCCACCAGAAGAGCGCGGAGCTCCTACAATGAGCAGTTCTTC. The variable domain in full, with the rest retrieved from reference TRBV11-3 and TRBJ2-1, is EAGVVQSPRYKIIEKKQPVAFWCNPISGHNTLYWYLQNLGQGPELLIRYENEEAVDDSQLPKDRFSAERLKGVDSTLKIQPAELGDSAVYLCATRRARSSYNEQFFGPGTRLTVL.

The genes are TRBV18 and TRBJ2-3; 7 bases fit TRBD1. The V segment lost 5 bases and the J segment 2 bases; nucleotides outside the gene matches: 10. The V gene's germline CDR1 is KGHSH and CDR2 LQKENI. The CDR3 runs to 16 residues. CDR3 sequence (DNA): TGTGCCAGCTCAAGGGGAACCGGGACAGTCACAGATACGCAGTATTTT. Amino acids: CASSRGTGTVTDTQYF. Complete variable domain (other parts from reference TRBV18 and TRBJ2-3): NAGVMQNPRHLVRRRGQEARLRCSPMKGHSHVYWYRQLPEEGLKFMVYLQKENIIDESGMPKERFSAEFPKEGPSILRIQQVVRGDSAAYFCASSRGTGTVTDTQYFGPGTRLTVL.

The rearrangement uses TRBV6-1 and TRBJ2-2, with 14 bases lining up with TRBD2. Looked up from germline, CDR1 is MNHNS and CDR2 is SASEGT. V was pared by 4 bases and J by 9 bases, with 13 bases of the junction left unmatched. The CDR3 sequence is 18 residues long. CDR3 protein: CASSGSGLAGGSGWELFF. CDR3 bases: TGTGCCAGCAGTGGTTCAGGACTAGCGGGAGGCTCGGGGTGGGAGCTGTTTTTT.

The genes are TRBV6-1 and TRBJ1-5; D gene unclear. The CDR3 is made up of 13 amino acids. Germline-derived CDR1 and CDR2 are MNHNS and SASEGT. The V and J ends lost 3 bases and 9 bases respectively, with 12 bases between them. CDR3 in DNA: TGTGCCAGCAGTGATGAGCGTGGGAGGCCCCAGCATTTT. Translating gives CASSDERGRPQHF.

This clone was seen only a few times. The chain employs TRBV4-2 and TRBJ2-1; D is possibly TRBD2 (5 bases). The length of the CDR3 is 15 residues. V was clipped by 2 bases and J by 6 bases, with 14 bases between them. The germline CDR1 and CDR2 sequences are LGHNA and YNFKEQ. CDR3 sequence reads: CASSQSTGLINEQFF. CDR3 DNA: TGTGCCAGCAGCCAATCTACTGGACTGATCAATGAGCAGTTCTTC.

This clone occurred a few times. This sequence joins TRBV28 and TRBJ1-4; 10 bases fit TRBD1. Trimming cost V 5 bases and J 6 bases; bases outside gene matches: 3. CDR1 MDHEN and CDR2 SYDVKM come from the germline V gene. The CDR3 covers 14 residues. This CDR3 is CASSRDRGYEKLFF. The CDR3 nucleotides read TGTGCCAGCAGTCGGGACAGGGGCTATGAAAAACTGTTTTTT.

With respect to this clone: Other DNA sequences of this sample code for an identical CDR3. The chain joins TRBV5-1 to TRBJ2-5, with a weak D call TRBD2 (6 bases). CDR1 is SGHRS, CDR2 YFSETQ, per germline. This CDR3 is 14 amino acids long. Trimming left V 4 bases short and J 2 bases short, with 12 bases between. The CDR3 spells CASSPDGGQETQYF. DNA of the CDR3: TGCGCCAGCAGCCCGGACGGGGGTCAAGAGACCCAGTACTTC.

This clone was observed a few times. The junction does not match germline at one end; this may be a read error. Within the sample, other DNA sequences also encode this same CDR3. CDR3 sequence (DNA): TGCGCCAGCAGCTTAGTACTAGCGACAGCGGAGACCCAGTACTTC. It specifies CASSLVLATAETQYF. The chain is built from TRBV7-9 and TRBJ2-5; 7 bases line up with TRBD2. The germline V gene encodes CDR1 SEHNR and CDR2 FQNEAQ (reference sequence). The CDR3 covers 15 residues.

V usage is TRBV5-6 and J usage is TRBJ2-5; D unresolved. There are 13 residues in the CDR3. Germline CDR1 reads SGHDT; CDR2 reads YYEEEE. Trimming took off 5 bases at V and 5 bases at J, with 13 bases between the two ends. Written as DNA, the CDR3 is TGTGCCAGCAGAACCCACCCTACGGAGACCCAGTACTTC. This encodes CASRTHPTETQYF.

The gene calls are TRBV9 and TRBJ2-2; tentatively, D is TRBD1 or TRBD2 (6 bases each). This CDR3 comprises 15 residues. Trimming shortened V by 3 bases and J by 4 bases, and 13 bases separated the two germline ends. Germline-derived CDR1 and CDR2 are SGDLS and YYNGEE. The CDR3 is CASSAWGAATGELFF. The CDR3 DNA sequence: TGTGCCAGCAGCGCCTGGGGGGCGGCCACCGGGGAGCTGTTTTTT.

Comments on this clone: A single base separates this from a much larger clone, so it may be a read error. The rearrangement links TRBV29-1 to TRBJ2-7; 8 bases match TRBD1. V shed 1 base, J shed 7 bases, and the junction held 6 bases outside the gene matches. Per germline, CDR1 SQVTM and CDR2 ANQGSEA. The CDR3 loop spans 13 amino acids. For the CDR3, the DNA is TGCAGCGTTGAAGGCAATACAGGGGGAGAGCAGTACTTC. This translates into CSVEGNTGGEQYF.

This clone was counted between two and nine times. The genes are TRBV2 and TRBJ2-7, with a weak D call TRBD1 (6 bases). The CDR3 consists of 12 residues. V lost 8 bases and J lost 3, with 11 bases in between. CDR1 SNHLY and CDR2 FYNNEI come from the germline V gene. CDR3 DNA: TGTGCCAGCGGAATACAGGGCTACGAGCAGTACTTC. It yields the protein CASGIQGYEQYF.

In this sample, this clone turned up a few times. The V and J genes are TRBV29-1 and TRBJ1-1, with D possibly being TRBD1 (6 bases). The CDR3 is 13 amino acids. Per germline, CDR1 SQVTM and CDR2 ANQGSEA. Trimming pared 8 bases from V and 0 bases from J, leaving 13 bases between. CDR3 residues: CSYLGQMNTEAFF. As DNA, the CDR3 is TGCAGCTATCTTGGACAGATGAACACTGAAGCTTTCTTT.

There are a few counts of this clone. This rearrangement joins TRBV30 to TRBJ2-7; unclear D gene. Germline CDR1 GTSNPN, CDR2 SVGIG (reference sequence). V was clipped by 4 bases and J by 4 bases, with 8 bases between them. The CDR3 runs 11 residues. The CDR3 loop reads CAWKFKYEQYF. The CDR3 coding sequence is TGTGCCTGGAAATTTAAGTACGAGCAGTACTTC.

The V and J genes are TRBV7-9 and TRBJ2-2, with a weak D call TRBD2 (5 bases). V was cut by 0 bases and J by 5 bases, with 7 bases left in between. There are 14 residues in the CDR3. Germline V lookup: CDR1 SEHNR, CDR2 FQNEAQ (reference sequence). The CDR3 nucleotides read TGTGCCAGCAGCTTAGCGGAGGAGACCGGGGAGCTGTTTTTT. This gives the protein CASSLAEETGELFF.

The V gene is TRBV9, the J gene TRBJ2-7; 7 bases align to TRBD2. The CDR3 is made up of 16 amino acids. Trimming at V came to 0 bases and at J to 0 bases, leaving 6 bases not matched to a gene. CDR1 and CDR2 from the germline V gene are SGDLS and YYNGEE. The CDR3 sequence: CASSVGPSGSSYEQYF. CDR3 bases: TGTGCCAGCAGCGTAGGTCCTAGCGGTAGCTCCTACGAGCAGTACTTC. The whole variable domain, filled in from reference TRBV9 and TRBJ2-7, reads DSGVTQTPKHLITATGQRVTLRCSPRSGDLSVYWYQQSLDQGLQFLIQYYNGEERAKGNILERFSAQQFPDLHSELNLSSLELGDSALYFCASSVGPSGSSYEQYFGPGTRLTVT.

The V call is TRBV28, the J call TRBJ2-1, with D tentatively TRBD2 (5 bases). V lost 6 bases and J lost 12, with 21 bases in between. The CDR3 is 14 amino acids. Germline V gene sequence: CDR1 MDHEN, CDR2 SYDVKM. The CDR3 spells CASSPGLVGDLQFF. The CDR3 nucleotides are TGTGCCAGCAGCCCAGGACTCGTCGGGGATTTGCAGTTCTTC.

This clone has ten or more counts. The rearrangement joins TRBV4-1 to TRBJ1-4, with D perhaps TRBD1 (5 bases). The length of the CDR3 is 16 residues. Per germline, CDR1 MGHRA and CDR2 YSYEKL. The germline V and J ends were trimmed by 2 bases and 5 bases, with 15 bases remaining between them. In nucleotides, the CDR3 is TGCGCCAGCAGCCAATACAAAGGGACCGCCAATGAAAAACTGTTTTTT. Translated: CASSQYKGTANEKLFF.

The CDR3 sequence is CASSFQIGSTKNTEAFF. The CDR3 DNA reads as TGTGCCAGTAGCTTTCAAATTGGGTCGACGAAGAACACTGAAGCTTTCTTT. The chain employs TRBV19 and TRBJ1-1; D unclear. Germline CDR1 LNHDA, CDR2 SQIVND (reference sequence). This CDR3 is 17 amino acids long. Trimming removed 6 bases at V and 1 base at J, with 21 bases between. Looking up the rest from reference TRBV19 and TRBJ1-1 gives the full variable domain: DGGITQSPKYLFRKEGQNVTLSCEQNLNHDAMYWYRQDPGQGLRLIYYSQIVNDFQKGDIAEGYSVSREKKESFPLTVTSAQKNPTAFYLCASSFQIGSTKNTEAFFGQGTRLTVV.

This clone was counted between two and nine times. This chain connects TRBV2 to TRBJ2-5, with 8 bases lining up with TRBD2. CDR1 SNHLY and CDR2 FYNNEI come from the germline V gene. With V trimmed by 2 bases and J by 8 bases, 10 bases remained unmatched. This CDR3 has 15 amino acids. The CDR3 spells CASSENGRGELTQYF. The CDR3 region has the DNA TGTGCCAGCAGTGAAAACGGGAGGGGAGAACTCACCCAGTACTTC.